The rows below give T cell receptor beta chains drawn from one sample of a study of early T cells in non-severe SARS-CoV-2 infection. TCRdb re-derived calls from the 5' RACE reads in MiXCR, one entry per CDR3 protein. Of 52,000 or so distinct CDR3 sequences in the sample, under 15% were seen once. The source material was whole blood. These receptors were taken from an adult who was a healthcare worker with PCR-confirmed SARS-CoV-2 infection or an uninfected control (not recorded which). The CDR3 runs from the conserved cysteine through the conserved F or W. A D gene is named only where the DNA matches it firmly. Clone size is stated in some rows and not others, as once, few, many or a class when expanded.

clone_size: NA; d_call: NA; v_call: TRBV9; j_call: TRBJ1-6; cdr3_aa: CASSAGGSYNSPLHF; cdr3_nt: TGTGCCAGCAGCGCGGGGGGCTCCTATAATTCACCCCTCCACTTT
clone_size: NA; d_call: TRBD1; v_call: TRBV20-1; j_call: TRBJ2-7; cdr3_aa: CSAHRGGSYEQYF; cdr3_nt: TGCAGTGCTCACAGGGGTGGGTCCTACGAGCAGTACTTC
clone_size: many; d_call: NA; v_call: TRBV10-2; j_call: TRBJ1-5; cdr3_aa: CASSDSNQPQHF; cdr3_nt: TGCGCCAGCAGTGACTCAAATCAGCCCCAGCATTTT
clone_size: many; d_call: TRBD1; v_call: TRBV29-1; j_call: TRBJ1-2; cdr3_aa: CSALQGHGYTF; cdr3_nt: TGCAGCGCATTACAGGGGCACGGCTACACCTTC
clone_size: NA; d_call: TRBD1; v_call: TRBV28; j_call: TRBJ1-1; cdr3_aa: CASSLEGDREAFF; cdr3_nt: TGTGCCAGCAGTTTAGAAGGGGACAGGGAAGCTTTCTTT
clone_size: many; d_call: TRBD2; v_call: TRBV5-1; j_call: TRBJ2-5; cdr3_aa: CASSLQASGGQETQYF; cdr3_nt: TGCGCCAGCAGCTTGCAGGCTAGCGGGGGACAAGAGACCCAGTACTTC
clone_size: many; d_call: TRBD1; v_call: TRBV12-3/TRBV12-4; j_call: TRBJ1-2; cdr3_aa: CASSLLLSGGVYGYTF; cdr3_nt: TGTGCCAGCAGTTTATTGTTGTCAGGGGGCGTATATGGCTACACCTTC
clone_size: few; d_call: TRBD1; v_call: TRBV12-3/TRBV12-4; j_call: TRBJ2-7; cdr3_aa: CASSQKAGTGGNEQYF; cdr3_nt: TGTGCCAGCAGCCAAAAAGCCGGGACAGGGGGAAACGAGCAGTACTTC
clone_size: many; d_call: NA; v_call: TRBV29-1; j_call: TRBJ1-2; cdr3_aa: CSAPGNYGYTF; cdr3_nt: TGCAGCGCCCCAGGGAACTATGGCTACACCTTC
clone_size: many; d_call: NA; v_call: TRBV5-1; j_call: TRBJ2-2; cdr3_aa: CASSLRQAANTGELFF; cdr3_nt: TGCGCCAGCAGCTTGCGACAGGCGGCGAACACCGGGGAGCTGTTTTTT
clone_size: many; d_call: NA; v_call: TRBV11-2; j_call: TRBJ2-7; cdr3_aa: CASSTGGEQYF; cdr3_nt: TGTGCCAGCAGCACTGGAGGCGAGCAGTACTTC
clone_size: few; d_call: TRBD1; v_call: TRBV5-1; j_call: TRBJ2-1; cdr3_aa: CASSPGQASSYNEQFF; cdr3_nt: TGCGCCAGCAGCCCCGGACAGGCTAGTTCCTACAATGAGCAGTTCTTC
clone_size: NA; d_call: NA; v_call: TRBV11-2; j_call: TRBJ1-3; cdr3_aa: CASNFLGPGNTIYF; cdr3_nt: TGTGCCAGCAACTTCCTCGGGCCTGGAAACACCATATATTTT
clone_size: few; d_call: TRBD2; v_call: TRBV10-3; j_call: TRBJ2-2; cdr3_aa: CAIRNWLAGRGTGELFF; cdr3_nt: TGTGCCATCAGGAATTGGCTAGCGGGGAGAGGCACCGGGGAGCTGTTTTTT
clone_size: NA; d_call: NA; v_call: TRBV27; j_call: TRBJ1-2; cdr3_aa: CASRQTGALNYGYTF; cdr3_nt: TGTGCCAGCAGACAGACAGGAGCCCTTAACTATGGCTACACCTTC
clone_size: many; d_call: NA; v_call: TRBV20-1; j_call: TRBJ1-6; cdr3_aa: CSARARVSSYNSPLHF; cdr3_nt: TGCAGTGCTAGAGCCAGGGTTAGCTCCTATAATTCACCCCTCCACTTT
clone_size: many; d_call: NA; v_call: TRBV10-3; j_call: TRBJ2-7; cdr3_aa: CAISYQGGTYEQYF; cdr3_nt: TGTGCCATCAGTTACCAGGGGGGGACCTACGAGCAGTACTTC
clone_size: NA; d_call: NA; v_call: TRBV29-1; j_call: TRBJ2-7; cdr3_aa: CSGSDEQYF; cdr3_nt: TGCAGCGGATCGGACGAGCAGTACTTC
clone_size: many; d_call: NA; v_call: TRBV30; j_call: TRBJ1-1; cdr3_aa: CAWSRQTREAFF; cdr3_nt: TGTGCCTGGAGTCGACAAACACGGGAAGCTTTCTTT
clone_size: NA; d_call: NA; v_call: TRBV6-5; j_call: TRBJ2-1; cdr3_aa: CASSYSKGFEQFF; cdr3_nt: TGTGCCAGCAGTTACTCGAAGGGGTTTGAGCAGTTCTTC
clone_size: many; d_call: NA; v_call: TRBV12-3/TRBV12-4; j_call: TRBJ1-2; cdr3_aa: CASTLSPYTYGYTF; cdr3_nt: TGTGCCAGCACTTTGAGTCCCTATACCTATGGCTACACCTTC
clone_size: many; d_call: NA; v_call: TRBV12-3/TRBV12-4; j_call: TRBJ2-7; cdr3_aa: CASSRDGPYEQYF; cdr3_nt: TGTGCCAGCAGCCGGGACGGACCCTACGAGCAGTACTTC
clone_size: few; d_call: NA; v_call: TRBV5-1; j_call: TRBJ1-6; cdr3_aa: CASSFLAGTNSPLHF; cdr3_nt: TGCGCCAGCAGCTTTCTCGCAGGAACCAATTCACCCCTCCACTTT
clone_size: few; d_call: TRBD1; v_call: TRBV29-1; j_call: TRBJ2-5; cdr3_aa: CSVDQQGTQETQYF; cdr3_nt: TGCAGCGTTGACCAACAGGGGACCCAAGAGACCCAGTACTTC
clone_size: many; d_call: NA; v_call: TRBV11-2; j_call: TRBJ2-3; cdr3_aa: CASSVFGITDTQYF; cdr3_nt: TGTGCCAGCAGCGTTTTCGGGATCACAGATACGCAGTATTTT
clone_size: few; d_call: NA; v_call: TRBV18; j_call: TRBJ2-4; cdr3_aa: CASSPTGVPKNIQYF; cdr3_nt: TGTGCCAGCTCACCAACCGGGGTGCCCAAAAACATTCAGTACTTC
clone_size: few; d_call: NA; v_call: TRBV29-1; j_call: TRBJ2-3; cdr3_aa: CSVVRGARTDTQYF; cdr3_nt: TGCAGCGTTGTCCGGGGGGCCCGCACAGATACGCAGTATTTT
clone_size: NA; d_call: TRBD1; v_call: TRBV6-1; j_call: TRBJ2-7; cdr3_aa: CASSAGTGSLYFEQYF; cdr3_nt: TGTGCCAGCAGTGCCGGGACAGGGAGTCTATATTTCGAGCAGTACTTC
clone_size: few; d_call: TRBD1; v_call: TRBV27; j_call: TRBJ2-5; cdr3_aa: CASSKTGQRETQYF; cdr3_nt: TGTGCCAGCAGCAAGACGGGACAGCGGGAGACCCAGTACTTC
clone_size: NA; d_call: NA; v_call: TRBV7-2; j_call: TRBJ2-3; cdr3_aa: CASSKFTSSSGDTQYF; cdr3_nt: TGTGCCAGCAGCAAATTTACTAGCTCCTCAGGAGATACGCAGTATTTT
clone_size: many; d_call: NA; v_call: TRBV5-1; j_call: TRBJ2-3; cdr3_aa: CASSLGRISSTDTQYF; cdr3_nt: TGCGCCAGCAGCTTGGGGAGGATCTCTAGCACAGATACGCAGTATTTT
clone_size: once; d_call: NA; v_call: TRBV5-4; j_call: TRBJ2-5; cdr3_aa: CASSPSGARGSETQYF; cdr3_nt: TGTGCCAGCAGCCCATCAGGGGCTAGGGGGAGCGAGACCCAGTACTTC
clone_size: NA; d_call: NA; v_call: TRBV29-1; j_call: TRBJ2-7; cdr3_aa: CSVEGGNEQYF; cdr3_nt: TGCAGCGTGGAAGGGGGGAACGAGCAGTACTTC
clone_size: few; d_call: TRBD2; v_call: TRBV20-1; j_call: TRBJ2-1; cdr3_aa: CSAKAGDYNEQFF; cdr3_nt: TGCAGTGCTAAGGCGGGGGACTACAATGAGCAGTTCTTC
clone_size: few; d_call: NA; v_call: TRBV20-1; j_call: TRBJ2-5; cdr3_aa: CSARRGPGETQYF; cdr3_nt: TGCAGTGCTAGGCGGGGGCCTGGAGAGACCCAGTACTTC
clone_size: few; d_call: TRBD2; v_call: TRBV7-2; j_call: TRBJ2-5; cdr3_aa: CASSLGGGPQETQYF; cdr3_nt: TGTGCCAGCAGCTTGGGGGGGGGACCCCAAGAGACCCAGTACTTC
clone_size: NA; d_call: NA; v_call: TRBV6-5; j_call: TRBJ2-7; cdr3_aa: CASSYSGQTYEQYF; cdr3_nt: TGTGCCAGCAGTTACTCAGGGCAAACCTACGAGCAGTACTTC
clone_size: many; d_call: NA; v_call: TRBV7-8; j_call: TRBJ2-2; cdr3_aa: CASSWDYTGELFF; cdr3_nt: TGTGCCAGCAGCTGGGACTACACCGGGGAGCTGTTTTTT
clone_size: many; d_call: TRBD1; v_call: TRBV30; j_call: TRBJ1-1; cdr3_aa: CAWDLQGRGGEAFF; cdr3_nt: TGTGCCTGGGACCTACAGGGGAGAGGAGGAGAAGCTTTCTTT
clone_size: many; d_call: TRBD1; v_call: TRBV18; j_call: TRBJ1-1; cdr3_aa: CASSPEQGAASGTEAFF; cdr3_nt: TGTGCCAGCTCACCTGAACAGGGGGCGGCGTCGGGAACTGAAGCTTTCTTT
clone_size: few; d_call: NA; v_call: TRBV4-3; j_call: TRBJ2-7; cdr3_aa: CASSQDGGATSYEQYF; cdr3_nt: TGCGCCAGCAGCCAAGATGGCGGGGCGACCTCCTACGAGCAGTACTTC